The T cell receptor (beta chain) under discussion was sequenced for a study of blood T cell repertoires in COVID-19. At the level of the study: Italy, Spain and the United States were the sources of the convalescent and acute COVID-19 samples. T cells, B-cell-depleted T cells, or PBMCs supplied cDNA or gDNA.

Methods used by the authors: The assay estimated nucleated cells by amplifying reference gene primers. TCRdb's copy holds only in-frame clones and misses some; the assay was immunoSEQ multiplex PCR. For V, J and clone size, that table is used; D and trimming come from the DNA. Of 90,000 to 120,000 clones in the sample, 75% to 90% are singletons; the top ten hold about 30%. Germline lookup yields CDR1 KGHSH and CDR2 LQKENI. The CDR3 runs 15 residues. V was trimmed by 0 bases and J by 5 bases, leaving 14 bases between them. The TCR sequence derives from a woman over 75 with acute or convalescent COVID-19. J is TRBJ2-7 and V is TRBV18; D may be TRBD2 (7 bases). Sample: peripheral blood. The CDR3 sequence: CASSPPNTGGHEQYF. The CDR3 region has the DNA TGTGCCAGCTCACCACCGAATACGGGGGGCCACGAGCAGTACTTC.